The entry below gives a single T cell receptor beta chain sequence along with its context. This sample is drawn from a study of lymphopenia after photon versus proton radiotherapy. Between the trimmed V and J ends, which lost 1 base and 5 bases, there was a span of 14 bases. CDR3 size: 15 residues. In germline, CDR1 is SGHTA, CDR2 FQGNSA. Using immunoSEQ multiplex PCR, the repertoire was profiled, and TCRdb retains in-frame clones only, with some absent. The top ten hold around 4.6% of the sample, which has approximately 170,000 clones, about 85% seen once. The sequences come from peripheral blood, collected from a patient treated with photon-based radiotherapy. This chain connects TRBV7-2 to TRBJ1-1; perhaps TRBD1 as D (5 bases). The TCR comes from a middle-aged man with gastric cancer. The CDR3: CASSLGGATGTEAFF. The CDR3 DNA follows: TGTGCCAGCAGCTTAGGTGGGGCTACGGGGACTGAAGCTTTCTTT.